These 12 T cell receptor beta chains came from one sample sequenced in a study of shared clonotypes between healthy human individuals. The method was immunoSEQ multiplex PCR; TCRdb's version includes in-frame clones alone and lacks a portion of them. This sample has some 470,000 clones, with over 65% found just once. The sequencing sample was made of PBMCs. The receptors were gathered from a woman between 35 and 50 years old in good health. Some clones in this sample may be carry-over from other donors' samples.

The CDR3 sequence: CASSPGTSGRYQETQYF. DNA of the CDR3: TGTGCCAGCAGCCCGGGGACTAGCGGGAGGTACCAAGAGACCCAGTACTTC. The chain has TRBV7-9 and TRBJ2-5, with TRBD2 identical over 15 bases. The CDR3 has 17 residues. V lost 5 bases to trimming and J lost 0 bases; unmatched junction nucleotides: 4. The V gene's germline CDR1 is SEHNR and CDR2 FQNEAQ (reference sequence).

The chain carries TRBV2 and TRBJ2-3; 7 bases match TRBD1. CDR3 length equals 14 residues. Trimming took 6 bases from V and 0 from J; bases not matched to a gene: 3. Germline CDR1 and CDR2: SNHLY and FYNNEI. CDR3: CASRTTGSTDTQYF. CDR3 bases: TGTGCCAGCAGGACGACAGGGAGCACAGATACGCAGTATTTT.

The chain recombines TRBV6-1 with TRBJ1-1; D gene unclear. CDR3 length: 12 residues. Germline lookup yields CDR1 MNHNS and CDR2 SASEGT. V was trimmed by 6 bases and J by 0 bases, leaving 5 bases between them. In nucleotides, the CDR3 is TGTGCCAGCAGGGCTGTGAACACTGAAGCTTTCTTT. It specifies CASRAVNTEAFF.

This CDR3 is CASSPVAGGRFF. The DNA for the CDR3 is TGTGCCAGCAGCCCAGTAGCGGGAGGGCGGTTCTTC. The chain recombines TRBV4-2 with TRBJ2-1, with 11 bases lining up with TRBD2. Germline V lookup: CDR1 LGHNA, CDR2 YNFKEQ. Trimming at V came to 4 bases and at J to 15 bases, leaving 5 bases not matched to a gene. This CDR3 comprises 12 residues.

The chain joins TRBV30 to TRBJ2-7, with 7 bases identical to TRBD1. Germline loops: CDR1 GTSNPN, CDR2 SVGIG (reference sequence). Unmatched junction bases numbered 8, after V lost 3 bases and J lost 0 bases. CDR3 length equals 15 residues. The CDR3, as DNA: TGTGCCTGGAGAGGAAGACAGGGTCTCTCCTACGAGCAGTACTTC. Protein: CAWRGRQGLSYEQYF. Full variable domain (missing parts from reference TRBV30 and TRBJ2-7): SQTIHQWPATLVQPVGSPLSLECTVEGTSNPNLYWYRQAAGRGLQLLFYSVGIGQISSEVPQNLSASRPQDRQFILSSKKLLLSDSGFYLCAWRGRQGLSYEQYFGPGTRLTVT.

The chain recombines TRBV6-1 with TRBJ2-1; 7 positions agree with TRBD2. The CDR3 covers 15 residues. Germline V gene sequence: CDR1 MNHNS, CDR2 SASEGT. Trimming took 10 bases from V and 1 from J; bases not matched to a gene: 10. DNA of the CDR3: TGTGCCACCCGAACGGGGGGAGGATCCTACAATGAGCAGTTCTTC. Translated: CATRTGGGSYNEQFF.

This clone appeared once. A far larger clone is just one base off, so this is likely a read error. The chain links TRBV25-1 to TRBJ2-7; 10 nucleotides line up with TRBD1. The CDR3 runs 14 residues. Looked up from germline, CDR1 is MGHDK and CDR2 is SYGVNS. CDR3 loop: CASSDRDRGYERYF. In DNA, the CDR3 is TGTGCCAGCAGTGACCGGGACAGGGGTTACGAGCGGTACTTC.

The V gene is TRBV5-1, the J gene TRBJ2-1, with 10 bases lining up with TRBD2. Germline V gene data show CDR1 as SGHRS and CDR2 as YFSETQ. There are 16 residues in the CDR3. The J segment lost 4 bases and the V segment lost 4 bases, leaving 8 bases of the junction unmatched. The chain's CDR3 is CASSTPQAGGYNEQFF. The DNA of the CDR3 is TGCGCCAGCAGCACCCCCCAAGCGGGAGGGTACAATGAGCAGTTCTTC.

This clone was observed a few times. The rearrangement joins TRBV19 to TRBJ2-4; 7 positions agree with TRBD2. V lost 4 bases, J lost 4 bases, and 4 bases stayed unmatched. The CDR3 is 14 residues long. The germline V gene encodes CDR1 LNHDA and CDR2 SQIVND (reference sequence). The CDR3 is CASSKQAGKNIQYF. CDR3 nucleotide sequence: TGTGCCAGTAGTAAACAAGCGGGAAAAAACATTCAGTACTTC. Combining the CDR3 with reference TRBV19 and TRBJ2-4 gives the whole variable domain DGGITQSPKYLFRKEGQNVTLSCEQNLNHDAMYWYRQDPGQGLRLIYYSQIVNDFQKGDIAEGYSVSREKKESFPLTVTSAQKNPTAFYLCASSKQAGKNIQYFGAGTRLSVL.

This chain connects TRBV6-4 to TRBJ2-3; D is uncertain. The CDR3 has 16 amino acids. V was shortened by 0 bases and J by 1 base, with 11 bases between the two germline ends. Germline-derived CDR1 and CDR2 are MRHNA and SNTAGT. CDR3 bases: TGTGCCAGCAGTGACTCAATCCGAGACCGCACAGATACGCAGTATTTT. It codes for CASSDSIRDRTDTQYF.

The CDR3 loop reads CASSDPGEDQYGYTF. CDR3 DNA sequence: TGTGCCAGCAGTGACCCAGGGGAGGATCAGTATGGCTACACCTTC. The V call is TRBV2, the J call TRBJ1-2; D is possibly TRBD1 (6 bases). CDR1 and CDR2 from the germline V gene are SNHLY and FYNNEI. This CDR3 is 15 amino acids long. Between the trimmed V and J ends, which lost 3 bases and 5 bases, there was a span of 16 bases.

V is TRBV15 and J is TRBJ2-1; possible D gene TRBD2, 5 bases. The CDR3 covers 14 residues. CDR1 and CDR2 from the germline V gene are LNHNV and YYDKDF (reference sequence). The V and J ends lost 0 bases and 8 bases respectively, with 11 bases between them. The CDR3 here is CATSRDSSYHEQFF. The CDR3 DNA sequence: TGTGCCACCAGCAGAGATTCTAGCTATCATGAGCAGTTCTTC.